The 15 T cell receptor beta chains reported below all come from one sample, sequenced in a study of CD8+ T cells in alopecia areata. RNA was extracted and reverse transcribed into cDNA as the sequencing template. Assay: immunoSEQ multiplex PCR; the TCRdb copy retains only in-frame clones and omits some. Among about 150,000 clones listed, under 60% were seen once. The starting material was CD8+ T cells sorted from blood, obtained at week 0. These receptors all come from a human donor with alopecia areata.

This clone was counted only a few times. The V gene is TRBV4-3, the J gene TRBJ2-2; possibly TRBD1 or TRBD2 for D (6 bases each). This CDR3 contains 15 residues. Germline assignment: CDR1 LGHNA and CDR2 YSLEER. With 0 bases removed from V and 7 bases from J, the gap between germline ends came to 12 bases. In DNA form, the CDR3 reads TGCGCCAGCAGCCAAGAAGGGGGGCTGAGCGGGGAGCTGTTTTTT. This sequence encodes CASSQEGGLSGELFF.

The V call is TRBV7-2, the J call TRBJ2-5; tentative D call: TRBD1 (6 bases). TRBJ2-7 matches the DNA end more closely, so the J call is doubtful. The CDR3 sequence is 13 residues long. Looked up from germline, CDR1 is SGHTA and CDR2 is FQGNSA. CDR3 bases: TGTGCCAGCAGGGAGAAGGGGACATACGAGCAGTACTTC. Translated, it gives CASREKGTYEQYF.

This clone was observed a few times. The rearrangement uses TRBV13 and TRBJ2-7; TRBD2 aligns across 10 bases. The CDR3 consists of 17 residues. V was pared by 4 bases and J by 4 bases, with 13 bases of the junction left unmatched. CDR1 PRHDT and CDR2 FYEKMQ come from the germline V gene (reference sequence). CDR3: CASSSSASGGARYEQYF. The CDR3 nucleotides read TGTGCCAGCAGCTCTTCCGCCAGCGGGGGGGCCAGGTACGAGCAGTACTTC.

This chain joins TRBV4-1 and TRBJ2-7; no reliable D call. This CDR3 has 14 residues. The V gene's germline CDR1 is MGHRA and CDR2 YSYEKL. The germline V and J ends were trimmed by 1 base and 0 bases, with 7 bases remaining between them. CDR3 sequence reads: CASSQVVSSYEQYF. CDR3 bases: TGCGCCAGCAGCCAAGTTGTCAGCTCCTACGAGCAGTACTTC.

This clone was counted only a few times. The chain employs TRBV4-1 and TRBJ2-7; D not certain. The CDR3 is made up of 13 amino acids. CDR1 is MGHRA and CDR2 is YSYEKL in the germline V gene. Trimming stripped 0 bases from V and 4 bases from J, with 7 bases between. This CDR3 is CASSQDTSYEQYF. DNA for the CDR3: TGCGCCAGCAGCCAAGACACCTCGTACGAGCAGTACTTC.

This chain uses TRBV27 with TRBJ1-5; 7 bases are shared with TRBD1. V gave up 4 bases and J gave up 1 base; unmatched junction bases: 7. The V gene's germline CDR1 is MNHEY and CDR2 SMNVEV (reference sequence). The CDR3 consists of 16 residues. The CDR3, as DNA: TGTGCCAGCAGTTCCCGGACAGGTTACAGCAATCAGCCCCAGCATTTT. It is translated as CASSSRTGYSNQPQHF.

The rearrangement joins TRBV30 to TRBJ1-6; D call uncertain. The length of the CDR3 is 13 residues. Germline V lookup: CDR1 GTSNPN, CDR2 SVGIG (reference sequence). V was shortened by 3 bases and J by 0 bases, with 3 bases between the two germline ends. The CDR3: CAWSSSYNSPLHF. The CDR3 DNA reads as TGTGCCTGGAGCAGCTCCTATAATTCACCCCTCCACTTT.

The chain recombines TRBV7-9 with TRBJ2-1; D is unresolved. The CDR3 loop spans 12 amino acids. Germline loops: CDR1 SEHNR, CDR2 FQNEAQ (reference sequence). Trimming stripped 0 bases from V and 9 bases from J, with 6 bases between. CDR3: CASSLAGLEQFF. The CDR3 region has the DNA TGTGCCAGCAGCTTAGCGGGCCTTGAGCAGTTCTTC.

The rearrangement uses TRBV19 and TRBJ1-5; D is uncertain. The CDR3 extends over 15 amino acids. The V end was cut by 3 bases, the J end by 0 bases, with 9 bases between. Germline V lookup: CDR1 LNHDA, CDR2 SQIVND (reference sequence). CDR3 region: CASSIRSTSNQPQHF. DNA for the CDR3: TGTGCCAGTAGTATCAGGTCCACTAGCAATCAGCCCCAGCATTTT.

The chain recombines TRBV15 with TRBJ2-7; 7 bases align to TRBD1. CDR3 size: 15 residues. V dropped 0 bases and J dropped 2; count of bases not matched to a gene: 4. The germline CDR1 and CDR2 sequences are LNHNV and YYDKDF (reference sequence). The CDR3 nucleotides read TGTGCCACCAGCAGAGAGGGGGACAGCGCCTACGAGCAGTACTTC. Encoded protein: CATSREGDSAYEQYF.

In its sample, this clone was seen a few times. This chain joins TRBV28 and TRBJ2-3; D perhaps matches TRBD1 (5 bases). The CDR3 is 16 residues long. Germline values: CDR1 MDHEN, CDR2 SYDVKM. V dropped 4 bases and J dropped 0 bases, with 14 bases sitting between them. The CDR3 nucleotides read TGTGCCAGCAGTTCACGAATGCAGGGAAGCACAGATACGCAGTATTTT. It translates to CASSSRMQGSTDTQYF.

The chain carries TRBV2 and TRBJ2-7, with D maybe TRBD1 (5 bases). This CDR3 has 14 residues. Germline V lookup: CDR1 SNHLY, CDR2 FYNNEI. Trimming removed 6 bases from V and 0 bases from J, with 12 bases in between. The CDR3 DNA follows: TGTGCCAGCAGAATACAGGTTCACTCCTACGAGCAGTACTTC. It encodes CASRIQVHSYEQYF.

The chain uses TRBV29-1 and TRBJ1-2, with D unclear. Germline V lookup: CDR1 SQVTM, CDR2 ANQGSEA. This CDR3 is 15 amino acids long. The V end lost 3 bases, the J end lost 4 bases, and 18 bases lay between the germline ends. CDR3: CSVDGDQAILYGYTF. Here the CDR3 DNA reads TGCAGCGTTGATGGTGACCAGGCGATACTCTATGGCTACACCTTC.

Only one count was recorded for this clone. The chain has TRBV30 and TRBJ1-4; D is unresolved. The CDR3 runs to 14 residues. The germline CDR1 and CDR2 sequences are GTSNPN and SVGIG (reference sequence). Trimming removed 2 bases from V and 8 bases from J, with 15 bases in between. CDR3 nucleotides: TGTGCCTGGAGTCCTCCGGGAATACAGGAAAAACTGTTTTTT. It encodes CAWSPPGIQEKLFF.

The J gene is TRBJ2-3, the V gene TRBV4-3; TRBD1 matches 8 bases. In germline, CDR1 is LGHNA, CDR2 YSLEER. The CDR3 sequence is 13 residues long. Trimming cost V 4 bases and J 11 bases; bases outside gene matches: 8. CDR3: CASSPKPGTGQYF. CDR3 DNA sequence: TGCGCCAGCAGCCCCAAACCCGGGACAGGGCAGTATTTT.